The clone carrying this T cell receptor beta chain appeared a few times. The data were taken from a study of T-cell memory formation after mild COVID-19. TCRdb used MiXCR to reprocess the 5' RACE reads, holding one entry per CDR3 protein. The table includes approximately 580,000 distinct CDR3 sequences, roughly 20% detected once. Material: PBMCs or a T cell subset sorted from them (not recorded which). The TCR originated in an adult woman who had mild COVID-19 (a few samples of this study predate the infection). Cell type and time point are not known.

The CDR3 protein is CASTEAVGGRGEKLFF. The CDR3 DNA is TGTGCCAGCACCGAGGCGGTGGGGGGGCGAGGTGAAAAACTGTTTTTT. The V and J genes are TRBV12-3 or TRBV12-4 and TRBJ1-4, with D maybe TRBD1 (6 bases). Trimming took 7 bases from V and 7 from J, leaving 22 bases between them. The CDR3 length is 16 residues.